The sample holds a few counts of the clone carrying this TCR beta chain. The sample originates from a study of T cell repertoires in cytomegalovirus infection. TCRdb re-analysed the reads in MiXCR, keeping a single row per CDR3 protein. This table holds almost 550,000 distinct CDR3 sequences, approximately 17% found once. This sequence was found in a human donor in good health (CMV status not recorded). Some clones in this sample may be carry-over from other donors' samples. Sequenced: CD8+ T cells from PBMCs.

CDR3: CASSQAGTSGVGELFF. CDR3 DNA: TGCGCCAGCAGCCAAGCCGGGACGTCGGGGGTCGGGGAGCTGTTTTTT. The V and J genes are TRBV4-1 and TRBJ2-2; maybe TRBD2 (6 bases). The CDR3 covers 16 residues. Germline V lookup: CDR1 MGHRA, CDR2 YSYEKL. V lost 1 base, J lost 7 bases, and 16 bases lay in between.